This record concerns one TCR beta chain sequence. The CDR3 covers 15 residues. Germline lookup yields CDR1 LGHDT and CDR2 YNNKEL (reference sequence). Trimming took off 1 base at V and 10 bases at J, with 17 bases between the two ends. Using RNA transcripts as the source, TCR beta CDR3 regions were amplified. RT-PCR in the first round (using the HTBI primer set) targeted the TCR CDR3. TCRdb reprocessed the multiplex PCR reads via MiXCR and lists one record per CDR3 protein. The table records some 490,000 distinct CDR3 sequences, roughly 16% of them present only once. Patients affected by ophthalmopathy presented a Clinical Activity Score of at least 3, a NOSPECS grade of at least 4, and disease duration below 3 months. Clinical symptoms, serum thyroxine and TRAb, thyroid ultrasound and orbital computed tomography together formed the diagnostic basis. The record originates from a study of T cells in Graves' hyperthyroidism and ophthalmopathy.

Specimen: blood. The receptor comes from a woman aged 30 to 39 with Graves' ophthalmopathy. The chain is built from TRBV3-1 and TRBJ2-1; D is perhaps TRBD2 (6 bases). CDR3 sequence: CASSQAGLASWEQFF. For the CDR3, the DNA is TGTGCCAGCAGCCAAGCGGGACTGGCCTCATGGGAGCAGTTCTTC.